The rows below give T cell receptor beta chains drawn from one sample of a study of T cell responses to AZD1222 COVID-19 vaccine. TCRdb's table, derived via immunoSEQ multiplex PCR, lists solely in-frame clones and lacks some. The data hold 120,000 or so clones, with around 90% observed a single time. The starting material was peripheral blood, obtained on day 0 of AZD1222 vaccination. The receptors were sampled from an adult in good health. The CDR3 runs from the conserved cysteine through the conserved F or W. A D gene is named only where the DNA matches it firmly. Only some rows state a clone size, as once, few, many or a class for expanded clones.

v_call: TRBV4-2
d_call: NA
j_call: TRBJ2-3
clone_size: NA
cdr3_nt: TGTGCCAGCAGCCAAGACCGGGACGCGGGGGATACGCAGTATTTT
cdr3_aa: CASSQDRDAGDTQYF

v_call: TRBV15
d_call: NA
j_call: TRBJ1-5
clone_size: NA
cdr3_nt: TGTGCCACCAGCGCCTGGGACGGTAAAAAATATAGCAATCAGCCCCAGCATTTT
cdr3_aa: CATSAWDGKKYSNQPQHF

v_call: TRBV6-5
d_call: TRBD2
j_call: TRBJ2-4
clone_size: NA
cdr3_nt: TGTGCCAGCAGTTACTTAACCGCGGGGGGATACATTCAGTACTTC
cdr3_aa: CASSYLTAGGYIQYF

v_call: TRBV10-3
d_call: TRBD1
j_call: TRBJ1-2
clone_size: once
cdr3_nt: TGTGCCATCCGTGGACAGGGCTCCTCCTTCGGTGGCTACACCTTC
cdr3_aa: CAIRGQGSSFGGYTF

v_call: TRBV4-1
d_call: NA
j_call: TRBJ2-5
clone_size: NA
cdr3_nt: TGCGCCAGCAGCCAACGTTGGGCAGGGGAGCAAGAGACCCAGTACTTC
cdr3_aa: CASSQRWAGEQETQYF

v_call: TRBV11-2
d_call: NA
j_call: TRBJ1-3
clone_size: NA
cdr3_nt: TGTGCCAGCAGGGTGACAGGCAGCTCTGGAAACACCATATATTTT
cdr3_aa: CASRVTGSSGNTIYF

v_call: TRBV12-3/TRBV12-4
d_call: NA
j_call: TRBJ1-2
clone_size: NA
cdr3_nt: TGTGCCAGCAGTTTTGGGACCTATGGCTACACCTTC
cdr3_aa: CASSFGTYGYTF

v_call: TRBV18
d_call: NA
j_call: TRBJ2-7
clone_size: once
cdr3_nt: TGTGCCAGCTCACCAAGATCGGGGCTTACCTACGAGCAGTACTTC
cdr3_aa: CASSPRSGLTYEQYF

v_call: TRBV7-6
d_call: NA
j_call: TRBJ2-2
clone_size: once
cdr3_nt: TGTGCCAGCAGCACCCAGACAGGCGCGAACACCGGGGAGCTGTTTTTT
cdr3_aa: CASSTQTGANTGELFF

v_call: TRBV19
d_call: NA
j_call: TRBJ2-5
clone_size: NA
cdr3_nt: TGTGCCAGTAGTACCCAGGGAGAGACCCAGTACTTC
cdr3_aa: CASSTQGETQYF

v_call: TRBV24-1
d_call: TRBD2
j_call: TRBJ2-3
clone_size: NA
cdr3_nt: TGTGCCACCAGTGACCCCGCCGGGCGGGAGGCCAGCACAGATACGCAGTATTTT
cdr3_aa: CATSDPAGREASTDTQYF

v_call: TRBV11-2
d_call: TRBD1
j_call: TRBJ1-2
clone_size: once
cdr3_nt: TGTGCCAGCAGCTTTGGACAGGGGTTCTCCGGCTACACCTTC
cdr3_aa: CASSFGQGFSGYTF

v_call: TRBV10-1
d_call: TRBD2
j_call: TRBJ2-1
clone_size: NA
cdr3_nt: TGCGCCAGCAGTGGACGCCTAGCGGGAGGTAACAATGAGCAGTTCTTC
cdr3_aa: CASSGRLAGGNNEQFF

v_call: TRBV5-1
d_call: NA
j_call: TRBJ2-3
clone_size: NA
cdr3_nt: TGCGCCAGCAGCTTGGGTCTAGCCGGCACAGATACGCAGTATTTT
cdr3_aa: CASSLGLAGTDTQYF

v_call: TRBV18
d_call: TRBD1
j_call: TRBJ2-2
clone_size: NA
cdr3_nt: TGTGCCAGCTCACCAGGACAGGGGAACACCGGGGAGCTGTTTTTT
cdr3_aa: CASSPGQGNTGELFF

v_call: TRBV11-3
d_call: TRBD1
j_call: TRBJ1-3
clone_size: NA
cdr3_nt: TGTGCCAGCAGCTCAGGTCGTGTAACAGGGGCCTCTGGAAACACCATATATTTT
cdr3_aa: CASSSGRVTGASGNTIYF

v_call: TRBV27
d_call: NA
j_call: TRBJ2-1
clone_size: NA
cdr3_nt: TGTGCCAGCAGTTTCCTAGCCCCCGCTGAGGCTGAGCAGTTCTTC
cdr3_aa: CASSFLAPAEAEQFF

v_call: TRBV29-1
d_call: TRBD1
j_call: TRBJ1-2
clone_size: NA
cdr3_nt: TGCAGCGTTGAAGGGAACAGGGGGCCAATCTATGGCTACACCTTC
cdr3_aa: CSVEGNRGPIYGYTF

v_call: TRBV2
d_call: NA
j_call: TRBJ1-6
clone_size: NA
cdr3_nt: TGTGCCAGTACCGGGTCCCCCAGTTCACCCCTCCACTTT
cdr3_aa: CASTGSPSSPLHF

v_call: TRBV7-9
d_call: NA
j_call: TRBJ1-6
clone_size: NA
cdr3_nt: TGTGCCAGCAGCTTAGAAGGCAGGGGTAATTCACCCCTCCACTTT
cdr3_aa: CASSLEGRGNSPLHF

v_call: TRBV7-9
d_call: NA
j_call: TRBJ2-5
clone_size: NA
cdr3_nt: TGTGCCAGCAGCTTAGCTGGGTCTCAAGAGACCCAGTACTTC
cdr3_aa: CASSLAGSQETQYF

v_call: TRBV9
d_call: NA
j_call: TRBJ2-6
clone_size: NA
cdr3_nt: TGTGCCAGCAGCGTAGAGGCGATGGGGGCCCACTCTGGGGCCAACGTCCTGACTTTC
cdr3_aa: CASSVEAMGAHSGANVLTF

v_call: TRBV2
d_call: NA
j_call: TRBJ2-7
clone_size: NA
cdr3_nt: TGTGCCAGCAGGCGATCAGTCCTCAACGAGCAGTACTTC
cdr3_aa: CASRRSVLNEQYF

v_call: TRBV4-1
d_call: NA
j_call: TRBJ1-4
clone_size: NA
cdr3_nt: TGCGCCAGCAGCCAGATATGGGGTGAAAAACTGTTTTTT
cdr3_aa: CASSQIWGEKLFF

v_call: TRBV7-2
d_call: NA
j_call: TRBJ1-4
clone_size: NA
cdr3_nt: TGTGCCAGCAGCTTAGTGGCGGGGACTAATGAAAAACTGTTTTTT
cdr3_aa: CASSLVAGTNEKLFF

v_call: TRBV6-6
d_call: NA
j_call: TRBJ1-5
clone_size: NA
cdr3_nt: TGTGCCAGCAGTTACCTAGACGATCAGCCCCAGCATTTT
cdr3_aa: CASSYLDDQPQHF

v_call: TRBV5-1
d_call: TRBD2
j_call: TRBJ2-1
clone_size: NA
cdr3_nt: TGCGCCAGCAGCGCCAGCGGGAGCTCCTACAATGAGCAGTTCTTC
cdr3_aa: CASSASGSSYNEQFF

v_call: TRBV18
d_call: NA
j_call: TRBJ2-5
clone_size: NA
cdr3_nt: TGTGCCAGCTCACCTTACCAAGAGACCCAGTACTTC
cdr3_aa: CASSPYQETQYF

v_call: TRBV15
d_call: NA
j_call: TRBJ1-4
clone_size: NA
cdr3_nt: TGTGCCACCAGCTTATATCCCCATGTTGGACGAAAACTGTTTTTT
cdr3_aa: CATSLYPHVGRKLFF

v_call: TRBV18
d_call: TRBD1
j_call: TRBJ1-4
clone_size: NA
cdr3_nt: TGTGCCAGCTCACTTCGACAGGGGTTGGATAATGAAAAACTGTTTTTT
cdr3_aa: CASSLRQGLDNEKLFF

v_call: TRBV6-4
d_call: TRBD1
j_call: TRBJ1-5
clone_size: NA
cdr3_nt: TGTGCCAGCAGTGAATACGGACGGGGAGACAGGGCAGGACAGCCCCAGCATTTT
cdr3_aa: CASSEYGRGDRAGQPQHF

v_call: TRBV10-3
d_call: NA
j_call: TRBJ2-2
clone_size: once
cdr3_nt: TGTGCCATCAGTGCGGGACAGAACACCGGGGAGCTGTTTTTT
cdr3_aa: CAISAGQNTGELFF

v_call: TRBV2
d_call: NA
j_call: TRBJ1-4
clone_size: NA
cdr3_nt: TGTGCCAGCAGCTTGATTCAGGTGGCTAATGAAAAACTGTTTTTT
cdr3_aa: CASSLIQVANEKLFF

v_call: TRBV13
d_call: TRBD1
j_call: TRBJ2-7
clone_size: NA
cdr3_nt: TGTGCCAGCAGCGTAGACAGGGGTAGGGTGTACTTC
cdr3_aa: CASSVDRGRVYF

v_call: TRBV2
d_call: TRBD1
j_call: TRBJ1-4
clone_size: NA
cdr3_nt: TGTGCCAGCAGCGGGACAGGCAATCGGGAAAAACTGTTTTTT
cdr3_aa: CASSGTGNREKLFF

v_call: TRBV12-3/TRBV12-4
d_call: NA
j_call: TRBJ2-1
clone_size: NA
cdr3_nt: TGTGCCAGCAGGGGGACTGGGTACAATGAGCAGTTCTTC
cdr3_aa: CASRGTGYNEQFF

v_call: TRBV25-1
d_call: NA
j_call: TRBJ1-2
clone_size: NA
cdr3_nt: TGTGCCAGCAGTGAATATGGGGCCAGCGGGGGAATCTATGGCTACACCTTC
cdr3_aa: CASSEYGASGGIYGYTF

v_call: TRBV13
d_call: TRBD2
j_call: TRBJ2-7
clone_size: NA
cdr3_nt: TGTGCCAGCAGCTTATTCGGCGGGAGCTTCTTCGAGCAGTACTTC
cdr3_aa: CASSLFGGSFFEQYF

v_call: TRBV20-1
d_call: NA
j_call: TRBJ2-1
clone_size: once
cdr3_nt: TGCAGTGCTAGTTACGAGGCCCTCTACAATGAGCAGTTCTTC
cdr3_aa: CSASYEALYNEQFF

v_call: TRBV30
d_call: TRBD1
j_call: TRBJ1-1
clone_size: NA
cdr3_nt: TGTGCCTGGAGTACGGGACAGGGGGAAGATGAAGCTTTCTTT
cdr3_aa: CAWSTGQGEDEAFF

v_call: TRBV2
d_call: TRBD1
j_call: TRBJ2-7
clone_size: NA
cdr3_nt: TGTGCCAGCAGCAGGGACAGCTACGAGCAGTACTTC
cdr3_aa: CASSRDSYEQYF

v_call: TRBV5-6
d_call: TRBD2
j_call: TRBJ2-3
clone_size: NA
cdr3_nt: TGTGCCAGCAGCTTGGTTCGGGGGGAGATCACAGATACGCAGTATTTT
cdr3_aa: CASSLVRGEITDTQYF

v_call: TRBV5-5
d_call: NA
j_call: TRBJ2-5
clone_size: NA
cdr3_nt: TGTGCCAGCAGCTTGACAAAATGGGAGACCCAGTACTTC
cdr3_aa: CASSLTKWETQYF

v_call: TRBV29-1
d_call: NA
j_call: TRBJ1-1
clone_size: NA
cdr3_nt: TGCAGCGTTGGAGACGGGGAAGTGGTGGCTTTCTTT
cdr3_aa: CSVGDGEVVAFF